This entry concerns a single TCR beta chain. CDR3 length: 13 amino acids. The germline CDR1 and CDR2 sequences are MNHEY and SMNVEV (reference sequence). PCR employed 60 Vbeta and 13 Jbeta primers. Profiling relied on immunoSEQ multiplex PCR, and the TCRdb table lists in-frame clones only, not all of them. Here the sample spans around 58,000 clones, under 80% being singletons. The record originates from a study of cytomegalovirus exposure and HLA in healthy donors. The material sequenced was PBMCs. The chain is built from TRBV27 and TRBJ2-5; D may be TRBD1 (6 bases). Near its end, the DNA agrees better with TRBJ2-7, so the J call may be wrong. This clonotype was obtained from a male donor in good health and CMV-seropositive. The CDR3 DNA reads TGTGCCAGCAGTTTATCTCAGGGGAACGAGCAGTACTTC. Amino acids: CASSLSQGNEQYF.